This T cell receptor beta chain comes out of a study of cytomegalovirus exposure and HLA in healthy donors. Study in general: The roughly 130 validation repertoires used the same platform as the approximately 670 first-cohort repertoires (as reported by a later analysis). Findings and caveats of the study: In the 130 or so validation repertoires, more than 85% of cluster scores exceeded 0, per a later analysis. The authors enumerated around 150 TCR beta chains as linked to cytomegalovirus. Reported performance of the classifier showed diagnosis of cytomegalovirus status with high specificity and sensitivity.

The table came from immunoSEQ multiplex PCR; TCRdb's copy has only in-frame clones and leaves some out. The sample has some 310,000 clones; 88% are singletons. This clone was seen just once. The antigen remains undetermined. With 1 base clipped from V and 4 bases from J, the junction kept 10 bases outside the gene matches. The CDR3 loop spans 17 amino acids. Germline V lookup: CDR1 MNHNS, CDR2 SASEGT. The chain is built from TRBV6-1 and TRBJ1-1; TRBD1 aligns across 9 bases. The receptor was derived from a man aged 30-40 years in good health and CMV-seronegative. Material: PBMCs. CDR3 loop: CASSEGVPGQGGTEAFF. In DNA form, the CDR3 reads TGTGCCAGCAGTGAAGGGGTACCGGGACAGGGCGGCACTGAAGCTTTCTTT.